This T cell receptor (beta chain) emerged from a study of blood T cell repertoires in COVID-19. At the level of the study: The study drew acute and convalescent COVID-19 samples from the United States, Italy and Spain. The analysed material was cDNA or gDNA that came from T cells, B-cell-depleted T cells, or PBMCs.

TCRdb's table, derived via immunoSEQ multiplex PCR, lists solely in-frame clones and lacks some. Of approximately 200,000 clones listed, approximately 84% are singletons. The V gene end was trimmed by 9 bases and the J gene end by 1 base; junction bases not matched to a gene: 3. The CDR3 has 14 residues. Germline CDR1 KGHDR, CDR2 SFDVKD. Sequencing used peripheral blood. The origin of this receptor is a human donor with acute or convalescent COVID-19. The donor label of this sample is uncertain. The chain couples TRBV24-1 to TRBJ2-2, with 8 nucleotides matching TRBD1. CDR3 sequence reads: CATEGQGNTGELFF. CDR3 DNA: TGTGCCACCGAAGGACAGGGGAACACCGGGGAGCTGTTTTTT.